The 27 T cell receptor beta chains presented below share a single source sample, sequenced in a study of radiation and T cells in renal cell carcinoma (dated by TCRdb to 2019 to 2021). The time point tag for this specimen amounts to: blood 2 weeks post-SBRT. Interpreted using the paper, the treatment or condition label stands for: 15 Gy SBRT to primary tumor, nephrectomy 4 weeks later. Library construction relied on the immunoSEQ multiplex PCR assay. TCRdb limited this immuneACCESS table to in-frame rearrangements with V and J called. A share of clones is missing; checked studies link under half to unresolved V genes, and the rest is unexplained. Here the sample has around 60,000 clones; roughly 79% occur a single time. Together, the top ten hold roughly 7.4% of the sample. The sample consisted of blood, taken from a patient whose treatment included radiotherapy and nephrectomy. The receptors derive from a man between 60 and 70 years old with renal cell carcinoma.

J is TRBJ2-2 and V is TRBV10-3; maybe TRBD2 (6 bases). V lost 0 bases and J 2 bases, leaving 10 bases between the germline ends. CDR1 and CDR2 (germline): ENHRY, SYGVKD. This CDR3 region has 16 residues. As DNA, the CDR3 is TGTGCCATCAGTGAGTCGCGGGGTTCCAACACCGGGGAGCTGTTTTTT. It yields the protein CAISESRGSNTGELFF.

The table lists this clone with a few counts. Written as DNA, the CDR3 is TGCGCCAGCAGGACGGGAGAGGGGTGGACTGAAGCTTTCTTT. This sequence encodes CASRTGEGWTEAFF. The genes are TRBV10-2 and TRBJ1-1; D is possibly TRBD1 (5 bases). V gave up 6 bases and J gave up 5 bases, with 16 bases separating them. CDR1 WSHSY and CDR2 SAAADI come from the germline V gene. This CDR3 comprises 14 residues.

V usage is TRBV6-6 and J usage is TRBJ1-1; D possibly corresponds to TRBD1 (6 bases). This CDR3 comprises 14 residues. Trimming took off 3 bases at V and 3 bases at J, with 11 bases between the two ends. In germline, CDR1 is MNHNY, CDR2 SVGAGI (reference sequence). The CDR3: CASSYQGLDTEAFF. The CDR3 coding sequence is TGTGCCAGCAGTTATCAGGGGCTGGACACTGAAGCTTTCTTT.

V and J are TRBV5-6 and TRBJ2-1, with 13 nucleotides matching TRBD2. The CDR3 is made up of 15 amino acids. Germline V gives CDR1 SGHDT, CDR2 YYEEEE. The V and J ends lost 3 bases and 6 bases, in that order; junction bases with no gene match: 3. This CDR3 reads CASSSLAGGPNEQFF. In DNA, the CDR3 is TGTGCCAGCAGCTCACTAGCGGGGGGGCCCAATGAGCAGTTCTTC.

V and J are TRBV2 and TRBJ2-1, with D perhaps matching TRBD2 (6 bases). CDR3 size: 13 residues. Germline CDR1 SNHLY, CDR2 FYNNEI. V lost 7 bases and J lost 5, with 12 bases in between. CDR3 bases: TGTGCCAGCATTCCCCCTAGCGACAATGAGCAGTTCTTC. This encodes CASIPPSDNEQFF.

This clone showed up just once. The chain employs TRBV12-5 and TRBJ1-1; tentatively, D is TRBD1 (5 bases). V was shortened by 2 bases and J by 4 bases, with 11 bases between the two germline ends. The CDR3 runs 14 residues. CDR1 is LGHNT, CDR2 FRNRAP, per germline. The CDR3 reads CASGLQGTVTEAFF. CDR3 bases: TGTGCTAGTGGTTTGCAGGGAACGGTCACTGAAGCTTTCTTT.

V usage is TRBV9 and J usage is TRBJ2-3; D gene unclear. Germline V CDR1 and CDR2: SGDLS, YYNGEE. This CDR3 has 15 residues. With 4 bases removed from V and 2 bases from J, the gap between germline ends came to 14 bases. The CDR3, as DNA: TGTGCCAGCAGCCCCTCGGCGGTCTTCACAGATACGCAGTATTTT. It encodes CASSPSAVFTDTQYF.

The chain uses TRBV7-2 and TRBJ1-2, with no clear D. Germline V CDR1 and CDR2: SGHTA, FQGNSA. V shed 2 bases and J shed 3 bases, with 7 bases lying between them. The CDR3 runs to 13 residues. CDR3 bases: TGTGCCAGCAGCTTACCGCAGGACTATGGCTACACCTTC. Encoded protein: CASSLPQDYGYTF.

The gene calls are TRBV5-6 and TRBJ2-1; D is ambiguous. Per the germline V gene, CDR1 is SGHDT and CDR2 is YYEEEE. The V gene lost 3 bases and the J gene lost 5 bases, with 9 bases spanning the gap. The CDR3 is 13 amino acids. The CDR3 sequence is CASSYSYNNEQFF. The DNA of the CDR3 is TGTGCCAGCAGCTATTCATACAACAATGAGCAGTTCTTC.

This clone was counted only a few times. The V call is TRBV5-5, the J call TRBJ1-5; D gene uncertain. Germline CDR1 and CDR2: SGHKS and YYEKEE (reference sequence). The CDR3 is 16 residues long. The ends were cut back, 0 bases at V and 1 base at J, with 11 bases in the middle. This CDR3 reads CASSLAPSGSNQPQHF. The CDR3 DNA reads as TGTGCCAGCAGCTTGGCCCCTAGCGGGAGCAATCAGCCCCAGCATTTT.

This rearrangement joins TRBV7-8 to TRBJ1-2; perhaps TRBD1 as D (6 bases). The V end lost 1 base, the J end lost 2 bases, and 11 bases lay between the germline ends. Germline CDR1 SGHVS, CDR2 FQNEAQ. The CDR3 contains 15 residues. The chain's CDR3 is CASSLDTGLNYGYTF. CDR3 in DNA: TGTGCCAGCAGCTTAGATACAGGGTTAAACTATGGCTACACCTTC.

The CDR3 DNA reads TGTGCCAGCAGCCAAGAAAGATCCGGGGAGCTGTTTTTT. Its translation is CASSQERSGELFF. V usage is TRBV14 and J usage is TRBJ2-2; D gene ambiguous. CDR3 size: 13 residues. Per the germline V gene, CDR1 is SGHDN and CDR2 is FVKESK. V was clipped by 0 bases and J by 6 bases, with 5 bases between them.

The CDR3 spells CASSREGSFREQYF. The CDR3 coding sequence is TGTGCCAGCAGCCGCGAAGGTTCGTTTCGCGAGCAGTACTTC. J is TRBJ2-5 and V is TRBV9; D not resolved. The end of the DNA aligns better with TRBJ2-7, so the J call may be wrong. Germline V gene lookup returns CDR1 SGDLS and CDR2 YYNGEE. This CDR3 is 14 amino acids long.

This clone was detected a few times. This sequence joins TRBV2 and TRBJ2-5; 11 bases are shared with TRBD1. This CDR3 is 16 amino acids long. Germline CDR1 SNHLY, CDR2 FYNNEI. V dropped 4 bases and J dropped 4; count of bases not matched to a gene: 8. The CDR3 is CASSGMDRGPIETQYF. The CDR3 DNA follows: TGTGCCAGCAGTGGAATGGACAGGGGGCCGATAGAGACCCAGTACTTC.

The chain couples TRBV9 to TRBJ2-2; D possibly matches TRBD1 or TRBD2 (6 bases each). CDR3 size: 13 residues. Trimming shortened V by 4 bases and J by 7 bases, and 11 bases separated the two germline ends. CDR1 is SGDLS and CDR2 is YYNGEE in the germline V gene. The CDR3 region has the DNA TGTGCCAGCAGCTTTAAGGGGGGCGGGGAGCTGTTTTTT. It yields the protein CASSFKGGGELFF.

This clone showed up just a few times. The CDR3 is CASSRGKVNEQFF. The CDR3 DNA is TGTGCCAGCAGCCGGGGGAAGGTAAATGAGCAGTTCTTC. The J gene is TRBJ2-1, the V gene TRBV14; D possibly uses TRBD1 or TRBD2 (5 bases each). Trimming pared 4 bases from V and 7 bases from J, leaving 11 bases between. The CDR3 loop spans 13 amino acids. Germline V lookup: CDR1 SGHDN, CDR2 FVKESK.

This clone appeared a few times. The genes are TRBV19 and TRBJ2-1; possibly TRBD1 for D (5 bases). Germline values: CDR1 LNHDA, CDR2 SQIVND (reference sequence). This CDR3 contains 14 residues. The V gene lost 6 bases and the J gene lost 5 bases, with 14 bases spanning the gap. CDR3 nucleotides: TGTGCCAGTAGACGCGGACAAGGTAACAATGAGCAGTTCTTC. It encodes CASRRGQGNNEQFF.

This chain connects TRBV11-2 to TRBJ2-2, with 7 bases lining up with TRBD1. V was clipped by 5 bases and J by 0 bases; unmatched bases: 6. From germline, CDR1 is SGHAT and CDR2 FQNNGV. This CDR3 is built from 16 residues. CDR3 coding DNA: TGTGCCAGCAGCGCCAATACAGGGGCGAACACCGGGGAGCTGTTTTTT. This sequence encodes CASSANTGANTGELFF. The whole variable domain, remainder taken from reference TRBV11-2 and TRBJ2-2, is EAGVAQSPRYKIIEKRQSVAFWCNPISGHATLYWYQQILGQGPKLLIQFQNNGVVDDSQLPKDRFSAERLKGVDSTLKIQPAKLEDSAVYLCASSANTGANTGELFFGEGSRLTVL.

The chain carries TRBV5-6 and TRBJ1-1; D perhaps matches TRBD1 (5 bases). With 4 bases removed from V and 7 bases from J, the gap between germline ends came to 20 bases. This CDR3 is 15 amino acids long. From germline, CDR1 is SGHDT and CDR2 YYEEEE. CDR3 DNA: TGTGCCAGCAGCCCGACCGGGACTCGTCCCGTTGAAGCTTTCTTT. This codes for CASSPTGTRPVEAFF.

The rearrangement uses TRBV30 and TRBJ1-3; D is undetermined. The CDR3 has 13 residues. Germline CDR1 GTSNPN, CDR2 SVGIG (reference sequence). The germline V and J ends were trimmed by 0 bases and 4 bases, with 7 bases remaining between them. The CDR3 spells CAWSVPPGNTIYF. The CDR3 DNA reads as TGTGCCTGGAGTGTACCCCCCGGAAACACCATATATTTT.

The chain uses TRBV5-1 and TRBJ1-1; weak D call: TRBD1 (5 bases). This CDR3 spans 14 amino acids. V gave up 4 bases and J gave up 2 bases, with 12 bases separating them. Germline-derived CDR1 and CDR2 are SGHRS and YFSETQ. The CDR3 coding sequence is TGCGCCAGCAGCGCATGGGGGGGTAACACTGAAGCTTTCTTT. The encoded protein is CASSAWGGNTEAFF.

This chain connects TRBV6-5 to TRBJ1-1, with a possible D match to TRBD1 (5 bases). The CDR3 consists of 14 residues. V was trimmed by 2 bases and J by 6 bases, leaving 13 bases between them. Germline V lookup: CDR1 MNHEY, CDR2 SVGAGI. CDR3 in amino acids: CASSYTNTGSEAFF. DNA for the CDR3: TGTGCCAGCAGTTACACCAACACAGGTTCTGAAGCTTTCTTT.

This chain uses TRBV19 with TRBJ1-6; D is ambiguous. CDR3 length: 14 amino acids. Trimming cost V 6 bases and J 9 bases, with 15 bases left between them. Germline V lookup: CDR1 LNHDA, CDR2 SQIVND (reference sequence). The CDR3 nucleotides read TGTGCCAGTAGCCCGCGCCAGGACGGTTCACCCCTCCACTTT. Translating it yields CASSPRQDGSPLHF.

The chain couples TRBV7-9 to TRBJ2-2; TRBD2 aligns across 14 bases. CDR1 and CDR2 from the germline V gene are SEHNR and FQNEAQ (reference sequence). J gave up 2 bases and V 5 bases, and 4 bases lay outside the gene matches. CDR3 length: 17 residues. CDR3 coding DNA: TGTGCCAGCAGCCGGGGACTAGCGGGGGAAAACACCGGGGAGCTGTTTTTT. Protein product: CASSRGLAGENTGELFF.

The chain joins TRBV4-1 to TRBJ2-2; tentatively, D is TRBD2 (7 bases). The CDR3 is made up of 17 amino acids. With 0 bases removed from V and 1 base from J, the gap between germline ends came to 12 bases. Per the germline V gene, CDR1 is MGHRA and CDR2 is YSYEKL. The CDR3 spells CASSQDIGGGNTGELFF. The DNA of the CDR3 is TGCGCCAGCAGCCAAGATATAGGGGGGGGGAACACCGGGGAGCTGTTTTTT.

This chain uses TRBV30 with TRBJ2-7; TRBD2 might be the D (7 bases). The V gene's germline CDR1 is GTSNPN and CDR2 SVGIG (reference sequence). V was trimmed by 5 bases and J by 6 bases, leaving 20 bases between them. The length of the CDR3 is 14 residues. CDR3 region: CAWALRGGAFEQYF. CDR3 in DNA: TGTGCCTGGGCTCTCAGAGGGGGGGCTTTCGAGCAGTACTTC.

The chain has TRBV25-1 and TRBJ2-3, with a tentative D call TRBD2 (6 bases). V dropped 2 bases and J dropped 6 bases, with 9 bases sitting between them. Germline V CDR1 and CDR2: MGHDK, SYGVNS. The CDR3 length is 13 residues. The CDR3 reads CASSEGGFDTQYF. The CDR3, as DNA: TGTGCCAGCAGTGAAGGGGGGTTTGATACGCAGTATTTT.